The 13 T cell receptor beta chains listed next were all sequenced from one sample in a study of T-cell memory formation after mild COVID-19. From the 5' RACE reads, TCRdb called clonotypes with MiXCR, one entry per CDR3 protein. The sample includes approximately 99,000 distinct CDR3 sequences, around 17% of them seen just once. The specimen was PBMCs or a T cell subset sorted from them (not recorded which). Receptor source: a man between 18 and 35 years old who had mild COVID-19 (a few samples of this study predate the infection). Cell type and time point are not known.

The chain is built from TRBV20-1 and TRBJ2-1; the D gene is possibly TRBD1 (6 bases). This CDR3 has 11 amino acids. V was shortened by 5 bases and J by 8 bases, with 10 bases between the two germline ends. Germline CDR1 DFQATT, CDR2 SNEGSKA (reference sequence). CDR3 sequence (DNA): TGCAGTGCTCTGGGGGCGGATGAGCAGTTCTTC. It is translated as CSALGADEQFF.

This clonotype was picked up many times. The chain uses TRBV5-1 and TRBJ2-5, with a possible D match to TRBD2 (5 bases). This CDR3 comprises 16 residues. Trimming shortened V by 4 bases and J by 5 bases, and 21 bases separated the two germline ends. Germline CDR1 is SGHRS and CDR2 is YFSETQ. The CDR3 region is CASSAMLGGGEETQYF. The CDR3 coding sequence is TGCGCCAGCAGCGCAATGCTAGGTGGAGGTGAGGAGACCCAGTACTTC.

Only a few counts were recorded for this clonotype. The genes are TRBV20-1 and TRBJ2-3; TRBD2 agrees at 11 bases. There are 14 residues in the CDR3. The trim removed 3 bases at V and 2 bases at J, leaving 1 base unmatched. Germline-derived CDR1 and CDR2 are DFQATT and SNEGSKA (reference sequence). The CDR3, as DNA: TGCAGTGCTAGTAGCGGGGGGGCCACAGATACGCAGTATTTT. This codes for CSASSGGATDTQYF.

On this clonotype itself: A much larger clone lies a single base off, so this may be a read error. V gene TRBV12-3 or TRBV12-4 combines with J gene TRBJ2-1; D not certain. The CDR3 has 14 amino acids. The CDR3 loop is CDSLRAGVQKEQFF. CDR3 in DNA: TGTGACAGCCTCCGGGCAGGCGTACAGAAAGAGCAGTTCTTC.

The J gene is TRBJ2-7, the V gene TRBV24-1; TRBD1 matches 10 bases. There are 14 residues in the CDR3. V lost 7 bases to trimming and J lost 7 bases; unmatched junction nucleotides: 9. Germline V CDR1 and CDR2: KGHDR, SFDVKD. In nucleotides, the CDR3 is TGTGCCACCAGCCCGGGACAGGGGTCTTTAGAGCAGTACTTC. This encodes CATSPGQGSLEQYF.

This clonotype was seen more than once but under ten times. V is TRBV14 and J is TRBJ2-1; 7 bases fit TRBD1. V lost 7 bases, J lost 4 bases, and 7 bases stayed unmatched. CDR3 length equals 14 residues. Germline loops: CDR1 SGHDN, CDR2 FVKESK. The CDR3 protein is CASNAGTVYNEQFF. The CDR3 coding sequence is TGTGCCAGCAACGCCGGGACAGTATACAATGAGCAGTTCTTC.

The chain recombines TRBV5-1 with TRBJ2-2, with no clear D. Germline CDR1 is SGHRS and CDR2 is YFSETQ. The CDR3 is made up of 15 amino acids. The V gene lost 1 base and the J gene lost 6 bases, with 13 bases spanning the gap. CDR3 nucleotides: TGCGCCAGCAGCTTGTTGTCTATCGGTGCCGGGGAGCTGTTTTTT. This sequence encodes CASSLLSIGAGELFF.

This clonotype was counted between two and nine times. The V gene is TRBV10-2, the J gene TRBJ2-2; D assignment may be TRBD1 or TRBD2 (5 bases each). The CDR3 consists of 15 residues. Germline V CDR1 and CDR2: WSHSY, SAAADI. Deletions cut 3 bases from V and 4 bases from J, with 12 bases between. The CDR3: CASSDSRGPTGELFF. In DNA, the CDR3 is TGCGCCAGCAGTGACTCGAGGGGCCCCACCGGGGAGCTGTTTTTT.

This clonotype was observed a few times. The CDR3: CASSLGTSGSDTQYF. CDR3 DNA: TGCGCCAGCAGCCTAGGGACTAGCGGCTCGGATACGCAGTATTTT. This chain links TRBV4-3 with TRBJ2-3; TRBD2 matches 11 bases. The CDR3 consists of 15 residues. Germline loops: CDR1 LGHNA, CDR2 YSLEER. After removal of 4 bases from V and 6 bases from J, the junction contained 6 bases not matched to a gene.

The V and J genes are TRBV20-1 and TRBJ1-2; D is possibly TRBD1 (6 bases). Germline lookup yields CDR1 DFQATT and CDR2 SNEGSKA (reference sequence). CDR3 length equals 17 residues. V was shortened by 3 bases and J by 7 bases, with 27 bases between the two germline ends. CDR3 bases: TGCAGTGCTAGTGGAGTTACAGGGCCCTTGTTTGCGGGTGGCTACACCTTC. Residues: CSASGVTGPLFAGGYTF.

This chain links TRBV7-2 with TRBJ2-3, with 7 bases fitting TRBD2. The CDR3 contains 14 residues. V was pared by 7 bases and J by 6 bases, with 10 bases of the junction left unmatched. The V gene's germline CDR1 is SGHTA and CDR2 FQGNSA. In DNA form, the CDR3 reads TGTGCCAGCACCCTTAGCGGGCCTGCCGATACGCAGTATTTT. Its translation: CASTLSGPADTQYF.

This rearrangement joins TRBV29-1 to TRBJ2-2; D ambiguous. Per germline, CDR1 SQVTM and CDR2 ANQGSEA. The CDR3 runs 13 residues. Between the trimmed V and J ends, which lost 7 bases and 7 bases, there was a span of 16 bases. The DNA of the CDR3 is TGCAGCGCCTTAGCCAGAGGTGACGGGGAGCTGTTTTTT. Its protein product is CSALARGDGELFF.

This chain joins TRBV20-1 and TRBJ2-2, with 9 bases identical to TRBD1. The CDR3 is made up of 14 amino acids. V trimming: 7 bases; J trimming: 1 base; junction bases outside the gene matches: 4. Germline CDR1 DFQATT, CDR2 SNEGSKA (reference sequence). The CDR3 here is CSVRDRVNTGELFF. The CDR3, as DNA: TGCAGTGTAAGGGACAGGGTGAACACCGGGGAGCTGTTTTTT.